Listed below are T cell receptor beta chains from one sample, sequenced in a study of T-cell reconstitution after alpha-beta-depleted transplantation in children. Each CDR3 protein is one row after TCRdb ran MiXCR on the PCR reads. The sample lists around 210,000 distinct CDR3 sequences, 5.5% to 7% occurring once. The sample here was PBMCs, taken before TCRalphabeta/CD19-depleted stem cell transplant. These receptors all come from a boy aged 2 to 10 with acute lymphoblastic leukemia, due to receive a stem cell transplant. Both conserved end residues are trimmed from each CDR3. The D gene is left open where the match is weak.

TRBJ2-1	TRBD1	TRBV5-1	ASSYRDRGYNEQF
TRBJ2-1	TRBD1	TRBV7-9	ASSLVQGAINEQF
TRBJ2-2	NA	TRBV6-2/TRBV6-3	ASSSTDGWTGELF
TRBJ1-2	TRBD1	TRBV10-3	AISVGQGAGGYT
TRBJ2-5	NA	TRBV10-3	AISAQGQETQY
TRBJ2-5	TRBD1	TRBV28	ASSSPTGWGETQY
TRBJ2-3	NA	TRBV27	ASSFQWGADTQY
TRBJ2-3	NA	TRBV12-3/TRBV12-4	ASVTSGGPTDTQY
TRBJ2-7	TRBD2	TRBV20-1	SARGGRLNEQY
TRBJ2-5	TRBD1	TRBV28	ASSPGTGPQGTQY
TRBJ2-5	NA	TRBV4-2	ASSQTLATQETQY
TRBJ2-7	NA	TRBV20-1	SAPDLTSSYEQY
TRBJ2-6	TRBD2	TRBV29-1	SVPKGLAGAPGANVLT
TRBJ2-3	NA	TRBV6-1	ASTVSAGNTDTQY
TRBJ2-3	NA	TRBV10-3	AAGTRLSTDTQY
TRBJ2-5	TRBD2	TRBV7-2	ASSRGIAGYQETQY
TRBJ1-2	NA	TRBV7-9	ASSHKGRGYT
TRBJ2-1	TRBD1	TRBV20-1	RAQAIWIGTGNVDNEQF
TRBJ2-3	NA	TRBV7-9	ASSLVGRAGY
TRBJ2-5	NA	TRBV20-1	SAVSRQETQY
TRBJ2-5	NA	TRBV5-1	ASRVMAREGETQY
TRBJ1-4	NA	TRBV4-3	ASSKGSIGLDTEKLF
TRBJ2-1	TRBD1	TRBV29-1	SVPRQGARSSHEQF
TRBJ2-3	NA	TRBV6-5	ASSYVGDFTDTQY
TRBJ2-4	NA	TRBV28	ASSRAEAKNIQY
TRBJ2-1	NA	TRBV18	ASSPPEGANEQF
TRBJ2-7	TRBD2	TRBV6-1	ASSSSGSEVYEQY
TRBJ1-3	TRBD1	TRBV18	ASSPRDRVEVGNTIY
TRBJ2-7	NA	TRBV28	ASSLPGLYYEQY
TRBJ2-1	TRBD2	TRBV5-1	ASSAGTSGNEQF
TRBJ2-7	NA	TRBV6-5	ASSFFYEQY
TRBJ2-5	NA	TRBV10-2	ASSEGSVETQY
TRBJ1-4	NA	TRBV5-5	ASRSSRDKAEKLF
TRBJ1-6	NA	TRBV28	ATSPGYSYNSPLH
TRBJ2-3	NA	TRBV7-8	ASSLLGGPDTQY
TRBJ2-2	TRBD1	TRBV6-1	ASTFAGGTGELF
TRBJ2-1	NA	TRBV7-3	ASSLGLDNEQF